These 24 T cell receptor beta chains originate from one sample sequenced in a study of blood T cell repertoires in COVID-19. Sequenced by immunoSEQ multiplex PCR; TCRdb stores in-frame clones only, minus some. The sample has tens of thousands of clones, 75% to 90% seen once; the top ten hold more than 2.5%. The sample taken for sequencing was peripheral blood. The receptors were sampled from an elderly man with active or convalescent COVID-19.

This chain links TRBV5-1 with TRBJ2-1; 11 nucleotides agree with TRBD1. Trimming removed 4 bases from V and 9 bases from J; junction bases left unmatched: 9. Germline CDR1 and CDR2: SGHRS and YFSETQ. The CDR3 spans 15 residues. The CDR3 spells CASSPGQGEVGEQFF. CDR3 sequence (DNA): TGCGCCAGCAGCCCGGGACAGGGGGAGGTAGGTGAGCAGTTCTTC.

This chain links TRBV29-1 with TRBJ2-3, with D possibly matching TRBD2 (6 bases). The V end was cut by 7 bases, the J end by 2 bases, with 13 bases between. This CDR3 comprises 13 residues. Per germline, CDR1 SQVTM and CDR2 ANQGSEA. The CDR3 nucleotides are TGCAGCGGCGGGACCGGATTCACAGATACGCAGTATTTT. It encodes CSGGTGFTDTQYF.

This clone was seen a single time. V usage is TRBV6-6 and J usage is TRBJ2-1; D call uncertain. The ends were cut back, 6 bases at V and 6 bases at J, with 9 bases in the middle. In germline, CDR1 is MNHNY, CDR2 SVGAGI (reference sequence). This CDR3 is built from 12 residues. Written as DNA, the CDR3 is TGTGCCAGCAGCCAGGTCGGCAATGAGCAGTTCTTC. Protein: CASSQVGNEQFF.

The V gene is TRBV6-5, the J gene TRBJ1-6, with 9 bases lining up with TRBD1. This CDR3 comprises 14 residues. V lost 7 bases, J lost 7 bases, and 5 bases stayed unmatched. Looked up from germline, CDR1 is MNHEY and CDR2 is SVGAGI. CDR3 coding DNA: TGTGCCAGCATTACCGGGACAGGGAATTCACCCCTCCACTTT. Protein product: CASITGTGNSPLHF.

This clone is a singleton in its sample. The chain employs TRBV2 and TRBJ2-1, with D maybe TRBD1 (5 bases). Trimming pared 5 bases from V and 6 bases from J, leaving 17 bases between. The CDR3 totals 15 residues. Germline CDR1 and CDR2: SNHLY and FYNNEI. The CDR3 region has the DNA TGTGCCAGCAGTAGTTGGACACGAAAACCCAATGAGCAGTTCTTC. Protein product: CASSSWTRKPNEQFF.

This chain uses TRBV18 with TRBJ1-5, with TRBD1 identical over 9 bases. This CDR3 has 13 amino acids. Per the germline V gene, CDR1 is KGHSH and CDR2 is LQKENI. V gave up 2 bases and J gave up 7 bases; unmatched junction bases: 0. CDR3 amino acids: CASSPDRGQPQHF. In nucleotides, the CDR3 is TGTGCCAGCTCACCAGACAGGGGGCAGCCCCAGCATTTT.

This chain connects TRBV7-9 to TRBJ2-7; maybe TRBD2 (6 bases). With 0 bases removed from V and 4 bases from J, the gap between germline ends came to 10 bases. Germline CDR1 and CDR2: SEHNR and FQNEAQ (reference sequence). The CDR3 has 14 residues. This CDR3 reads CASSLAGGGYEQYF. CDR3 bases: TGTGCCAGCAGCTTAGCGGGAGGAGGGTACGAGCAGTACTTC.

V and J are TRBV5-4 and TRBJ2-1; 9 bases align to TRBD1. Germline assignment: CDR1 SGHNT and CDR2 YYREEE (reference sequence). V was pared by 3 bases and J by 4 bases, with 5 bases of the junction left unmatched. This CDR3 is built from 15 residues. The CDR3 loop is CASSSRQGVYNEQFF. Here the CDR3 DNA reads TGTGCCAGCAGCTCAAGACAGGGGGTATACAATGAGCAGTTCTTC.

CDR3 sequence: CASRQGAGETQYF. The CDR3 region has the DNA TGTGCCAGTCGACAGGGGGCTGGGGAGACCCAGTACTTC. This chain connects TRBV2 to TRBJ2-5; 10 bases fit TRBD1. The CDR3 runs to 13 residues. Germline V gene lookup returns CDR1 SNHLY and CDR2 FYNNEI. J gave up 5 bases and V 9 bases, and 6 bases lay outside the gene matches.

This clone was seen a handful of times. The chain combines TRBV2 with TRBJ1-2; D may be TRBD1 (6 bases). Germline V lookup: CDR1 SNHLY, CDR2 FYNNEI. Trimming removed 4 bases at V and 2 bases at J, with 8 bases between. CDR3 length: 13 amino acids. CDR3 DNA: TGTGCCAGCAGTGGGACAGCGAACTATGGCTACACCTTC. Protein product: CASSGTANYGYTF.

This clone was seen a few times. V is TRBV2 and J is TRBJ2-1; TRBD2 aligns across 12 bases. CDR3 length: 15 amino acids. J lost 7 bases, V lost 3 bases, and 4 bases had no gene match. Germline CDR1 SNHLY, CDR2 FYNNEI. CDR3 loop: CASSDQGTSGNEQFF. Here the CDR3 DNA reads TGTGCCAGCAGTGATCAGGGGACTAGCGGGAATGAGCAGTTCTTC.

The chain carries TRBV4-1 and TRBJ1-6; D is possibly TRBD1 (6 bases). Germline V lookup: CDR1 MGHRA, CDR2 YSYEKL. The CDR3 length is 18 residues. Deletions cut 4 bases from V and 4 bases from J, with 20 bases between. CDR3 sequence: CASSLLFQGPRYNSPLHF. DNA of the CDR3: TGCGCCAGCAGCCTACTTTTTCAGGGGCCCCGTTATAATTCACCCCTCCACTTT.

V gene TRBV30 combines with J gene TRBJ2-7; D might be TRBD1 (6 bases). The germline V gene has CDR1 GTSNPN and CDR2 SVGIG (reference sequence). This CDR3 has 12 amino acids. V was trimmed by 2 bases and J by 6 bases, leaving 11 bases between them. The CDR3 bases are TGTGCCTGGAGTCCACAGGGCTTCGAGCAGTACTTC. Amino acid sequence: CAWSPQGFEQYF.

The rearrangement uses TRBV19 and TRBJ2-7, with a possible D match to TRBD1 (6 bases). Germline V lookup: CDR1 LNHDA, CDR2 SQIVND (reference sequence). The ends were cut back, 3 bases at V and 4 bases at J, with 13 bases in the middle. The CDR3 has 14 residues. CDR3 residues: CASSILPGEYEQYF. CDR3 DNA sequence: TGTGCCAGTAGTATCCTTCCAGGGGAATACGAGCAGTACTTC.

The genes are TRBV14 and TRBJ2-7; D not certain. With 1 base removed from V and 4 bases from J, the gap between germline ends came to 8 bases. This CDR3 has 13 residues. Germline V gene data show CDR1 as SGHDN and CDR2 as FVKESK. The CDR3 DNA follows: TGTGCCAGCAGCCAAGTACGAGGTTACGAGCAGTACTTC. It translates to CASSQVRGYEQYF. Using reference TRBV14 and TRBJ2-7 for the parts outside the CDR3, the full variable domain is EAGVTQFPSHSVIEKGQTVTLRCDPISGHDNLYWYRRVMGKEIKFLLHFVKESKQDESGMPNNRFLAERTGGTYSTLKVQPAELEDSGVYFCASSQVRGYEQYFGPGTRLTVT.

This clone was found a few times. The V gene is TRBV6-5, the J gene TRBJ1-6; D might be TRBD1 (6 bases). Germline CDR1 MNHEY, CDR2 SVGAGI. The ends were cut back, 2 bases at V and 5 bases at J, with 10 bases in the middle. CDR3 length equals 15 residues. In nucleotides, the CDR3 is TGTGCCAGCAGTTACGAGCAGGGGAATAATTCACCCCTCCACTTT. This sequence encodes CASSYEQGNNSPLHF.

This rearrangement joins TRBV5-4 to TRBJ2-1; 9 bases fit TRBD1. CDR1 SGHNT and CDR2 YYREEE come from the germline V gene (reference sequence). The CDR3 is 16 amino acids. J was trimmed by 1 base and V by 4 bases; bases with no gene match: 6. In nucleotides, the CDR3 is TGTGCCAGCAGCCTAAAGACAGGGGGGTCCTACAATGAGCAGTTCTTC. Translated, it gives CASSLKTGGSYNEQFF.

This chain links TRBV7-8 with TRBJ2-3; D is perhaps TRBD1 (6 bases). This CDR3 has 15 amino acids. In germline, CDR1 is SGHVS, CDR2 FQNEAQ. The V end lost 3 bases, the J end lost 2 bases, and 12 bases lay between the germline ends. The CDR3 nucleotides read TGTGCCAGCAGCTTTGGACAGAGGCTCACAGATACGCAGTATTTT. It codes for CASSFGQRLTDTQYF.

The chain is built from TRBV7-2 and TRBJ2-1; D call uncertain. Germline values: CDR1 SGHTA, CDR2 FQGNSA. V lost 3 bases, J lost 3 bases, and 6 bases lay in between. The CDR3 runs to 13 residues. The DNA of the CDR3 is TGTGCCAGCAGCTTGCAGGTCTACAATGAGCAGTTCTTC. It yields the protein CASSLQVYNEQFF.

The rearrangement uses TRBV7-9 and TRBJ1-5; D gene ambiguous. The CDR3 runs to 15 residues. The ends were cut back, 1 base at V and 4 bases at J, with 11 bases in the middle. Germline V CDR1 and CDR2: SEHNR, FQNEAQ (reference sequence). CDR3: CASSLGRGRNQPQHF. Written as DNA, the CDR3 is TGTGCCAGCAGCTTAGGGCGGGGAAGGAATCAGCCCCAGCATTTT.

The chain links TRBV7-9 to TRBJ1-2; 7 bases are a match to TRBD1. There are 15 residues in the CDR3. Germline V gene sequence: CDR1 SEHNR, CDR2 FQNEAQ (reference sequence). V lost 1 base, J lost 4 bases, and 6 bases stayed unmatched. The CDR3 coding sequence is TGTGCCAGCAGCTTAGGTCACAGGGGAGGCTATGGCTACACCTTC. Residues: CASSLGHRGGYGYTF.

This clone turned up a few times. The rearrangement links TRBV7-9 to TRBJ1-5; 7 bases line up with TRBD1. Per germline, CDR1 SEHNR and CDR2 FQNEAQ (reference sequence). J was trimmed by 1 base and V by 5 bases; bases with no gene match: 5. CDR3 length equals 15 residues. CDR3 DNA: TGTGCCAGCAGCGCAGGGGACAGCAGCAATCAGCCCCAGCATTTT. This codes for CASSAGDSSNQPQHF.

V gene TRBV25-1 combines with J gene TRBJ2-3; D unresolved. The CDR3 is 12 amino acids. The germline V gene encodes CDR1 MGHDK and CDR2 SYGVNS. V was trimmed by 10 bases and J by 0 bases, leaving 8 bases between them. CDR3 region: CANYSSTDTQYF. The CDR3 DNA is TGTGCCAACTATTCTAGCACAGATACGCAGTATTTT.

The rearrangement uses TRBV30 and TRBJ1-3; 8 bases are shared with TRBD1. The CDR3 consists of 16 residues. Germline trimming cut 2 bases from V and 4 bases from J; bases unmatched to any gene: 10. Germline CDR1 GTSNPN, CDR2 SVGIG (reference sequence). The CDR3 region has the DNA TGTGCCTGGAGTCTTACACGGACAGGGCCAGGAAACACCATATATTTT. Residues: CAWSLTRTGPGNTIYF.